Below, 28 T cell receptor beta chains from the same sample are listed, as sequenced in a study of shared clonotypes between healthy human individuals. Libraries were prepared by immunoSEQ multiplex PCR; TCRdb keeps only in-frame clonotypes and omits some of them. In the table there are some 2,500,000 clones, 80% to 95% of which are singletons. The specimen was naive CD4+ T cells from PBMCs. The subset denotes: CD45RA+ positively selected. The receptors originated from a young man in good health. Some clones in this sample may be carry-over from other donors' samples.

The rearrangement joins TRBV6-6 to TRBJ1-4, with 8 nucleotides matching TRBD1. V dropped 7 bases and J dropped 5; count of bases not matched to a gene: 9. CDR1 is MNHNY, CDR2 SVGAGI, per germline (reference sequence). The CDR3 spans 15 residues. CDR3 DNA: TGTGCCAGCACCAATAGACAGGGGCAAAATGAAAAACTGTTTTTT. This sequence encodes CASTNRQGQNEKLFF.

As for this clone: At one boundary the junction diverges from the germline segment, which might be a read error. The chain joins TRBV6-1 to TRBJ2-7; D is perhaps TRBD1 (5 bases). The length of the CDR3 is 12 residues. CDR1 is MNHNS and CDR2 is SASEGT in the germline V gene. The CDR3 region has the DNA TGTGCCAGCAGCCGTCCCGGCCTCGAAGGGGACTTC. It encodes CASSRPGLEGDF.

The chain uses TRBV14 and TRBJ1-4; 8 bases fit TRBD1. V lost 4 bases to trimming and J lost 5 bases; unmatched junction nucleotides: 6. Per germline, CDR1 SGHDN and CDR2 FVKESK. The CDR3 is 15 residues long. The CDR3 loop is CASSLHWDRNEKLFF. Here the CDR3 DNA reads TGTGCCAGCAGCCTCCACTGGGACAGGAATGAAAAACTGTTTTTT.

This rearrangement joins TRBV10-3 to TRBJ1-5; D gene uncertain. This CDR3 has 13 residues. Germline-derived CDR1 and CDR2 are ENHRY and SYGVKD. Trimming left V 4 bases short and J 3 bases short, with 7 bases between. For the CDR3, the DNA is TGTGCCATCAGTGTGGGCAACAATCAGCCCCAGCATTTT. This codes for CAISVGNNQPQHF.

Points on this clone: This same CDR3 is encoded by further DNA sequences in the sample. The genes are TRBV5-1 and TRBJ2-1; no clear D. This CDR3 spans 13 amino acids. V lost 4 bases and J 0 bases, leaving 5 bases between the germline ends. In germline, CDR1 is SGHRS, CDR2 YFSETQ. CDR3: CASSESSYNEQFF. As DNA, the CDR3 is TGCGCCAGCAGCGAGAGCTCCTACAATGAGCAGTTCTTC.

The chain is built from TRBV2 and TRBJ2-1; D is unresolved. V was trimmed by 0 bases and J by 9 bases, leaving 9 bases between them. The CDR3 covers 13 residues. Germline V CDR1 and CDR2: SNHLY, FYNNEI. The CDR3 region is CASSEAALGEQFF. CDR3 coding DNA: TGTGCCAGCAGTGAAGCGGCGTTGGGTGAGCAGTTCTTC.

The count of this clone is one. The V gene is TRBV7-9, the J gene TRBJ2-7, with TRBD2 matching 12 bases. CDR3 length: 16 residues. In germline, CDR1 is SEHNR, CDR2 FQNEAQ (reference sequence). Trimming took 3 bases from V and 3 from J; bases not matched to a gene: 6. The CDR3 region has the DNA TGTGCCAGCAGCTTGGCCGGACTAGCGGGATACTACGAGCAGTACTTC. Translated: CASSLAGLAGYYEQYF.

The rearrangement links TRBV5-4 to TRBJ1-1; D might be TRBD1 (6 bases). This CDR3 comprises 15 residues. CDR1 SGHNT and CDR2 YYREEE come from the germline V gene (reference sequence). Trimming took 4 bases from V and 3 from J, leaving 16 bases between them. CDR3 sequence (DNA): TGTGCCAGCAGCCCCCGAGGGGGGGGGTACACTGAAGCTTTCTTT. Its protein product is CASSPRGGGYTEAFF.

The CDR3 DNA is TGCAGTGCTAGACCCCCATACGAGCAGTTCTTC. Translation: CSARPPYEQFF. This chain joins TRBV20-1 and TRBJ2-1, with D unresolved. This CDR3 contains 11 residues. V shed 2 bases and J shed 10 bases, with 9 bases lying between them. Germline V gives CDR1 DFQATT, CDR2 SNEGSKA (reference sequence).

This clone was recorded only once. The chain recombines TRBV5-1 with TRBJ1-1; 9 nucleotides align to TRBD1. Germline V CDR1 and CDR2: SGHRS, YFSETQ. The V and J ends lost 4 bases and 0 bases, in that order; junction bases with no gene match: 13. This CDR3 is 18 amino acids long. CDR3: CASSHTPGQGNLNTEAFF. CDR3 coding DNA: TGCGCCAGCAGCCACACCCCGGGACAGGGAAATTTGAACACTGAAGCTTTCTTT. Based on the CDR3 plus reference TRBV5-1 and TRBJ1-1, the full variable domain is KAGVTQTPRYLIKTRGQQVTLSCSPISGHRSVSWYQQTPGQGLQFLFEYFSETQRNKGNFPGRFSGRQFSNSRSEMNVSTLELGDSALYLCASSHTPGQGNLNTEAFFGQGTRLTVV.

V gene TRBV7-7 combines with J gene TRBJ2-3; 12 positions match TRBD2. Germline loops: CDR1 SSHAT, CDR2 FNYEAQ (reference sequence). With 1 base clipped from V and 6 bases from J, the junction kept 8 bases outside the gene matches. CDR3 length: 17 residues. CDR3 sequence reads: CASSLGASGRAGDTQYF. As DNA, the CDR3 is TGTGCCAGCAGCTTAGGGGCTAGCGGGAGGGCCGGGGATACGCAGTATTTT.

The chain joins TRBV7-8 to TRBJ1-2; possibly TRBD1 for D (6 bases). CDR3 size: 14 residues. Trimming removed 4 bases at V and 5 bases at J, with 14 bases between. Germline CDR1 SGHVS, CDR2 FQNEAQ. In DNA, the CDR3 is TGTGCCAGCAGCTCTCAGCGACAGGTTTATGGCTACACCTTC. Its translation is CASSSQRQVYGYTF.

V and J are TRBV4-3 and TRBJ1-3; D might be TRBD1 (5 bases). V dropped 3 bases and J dropped 2 bases, with 8 bases sitting between them. CDR1 and CDR2 (germline): LGHNA, YSLEER. This CDR3 has 14 amino acids. The CDR3 here is CASSQAGAGNTIYF. CDR3 in DNA: TGCGCCAGCAGCCAGGCGGGGGCTGGAAACACCATATATTTT.

V and J are TRBV28 and TRBJ2-7; the match to TRBD1 covers 10 bases. The CDR3 has 14 amino acids. Germline trimming cut 4 bases from V and 3 bases from J; bases unmatched to any gene: 3. CDR1 is MDHEN, CDR2 SYDVKM, per germline. The CDR3: CASSSDRGHYEQYF. In nucleotides, the CDR3 is TGTGCCAGCAGTTCCGACAGGGGGCACTACGAGCAGTACTTC.

DNA for the CDR3: TGCGCCAGCAGCCAGACTTCAGACTATATACAAGAGACCCAGTACTTC. Protein sequence: CASSQTSDYIQETQYF. This rearrangement joins TRBV4-1 to TRBJ2-5; tentatively, D is TRBD2 (5 bases). CDR3 length: 16 residues. V lost 3 bases and J 2 bases, leaving 16 bases between the germline ends. Germline V CDR1 and CDR2: MGHRA, YSYEKL.

The chain uses TRBV28 and TRBJ2-1; no firm D call. CDR1 is MDHEN, CDR2 SYDVKM, per germline. The CDR3 runs to 17 residues. V lost 4 bases to trimming and J lost 0 bases, with 16 bases between them. The CDR3 DNA is TGTGCCAGCAGTTCTCGAGTGGGTTCCAGCTCCTACAATGAGCAGTTCTTC. Translation: CASSSRVGSSSYNEQFF.

V gene TRBV18 combines with J gene TRBJ2-7; D might be TRBD1 or TRBD2, each matching 5 bases. The CDR3 length is 13 residues. Germline V gene sequence: CDR1 KGHSH, CDR2 LQKENI. V dropped 4 bases and J dropped 6 bases, with 13 bases sitting between them. CDR3 amino acids: CASSRDGYGEQYF. CDR3 bases: TGTGCCAGCTCACGGGACGGGTATGGCGAGCAGTACTTC.

The chain employs TRBV28 and TRBJ1-2, with 10 positions matching TRBD1. Trimming at V came to 6 bases and at J to 5 bases, leaving 9 bases not matched to a gene. CDR1 and CDR2 (germline): MDHEN, SYDVKM. CDR3 length: 15 residues. The CDR3 sequence: CASSETGGAGYGYTF. The CDR3 bases are TGTGCCAGCAGCGAGACAGGGGGCGCAGGGTATGGCTACACCTTC.

The rearrangement uses TRBV29-1 and TRBJ2-1; the D gene is possibly TRBD1 (5 bases). Trimming pared 4 bases from V and 7 bases from J, leaving 20 bases between. The CDR3 covers 15 residues. Germline-derived CDR1 and CDR2 are SQVTM and ANQGSEA. The CDR3 DNA reads TGCAGCGTTGCCCCCCGGAGACAGATAACGAATGAGCAGTTCTTC. Its protein is CSVAPRRQITNEQFF.

The chain joins TRBV6-1 to TRBJ1-1, with TRBD1 matching 8 bases. CDR1 is MNHNS, CDR2 SASEGT, per germline. The CDR3 contains 15 residues. J lost 4 bases, V lost 6 bases, and 10 bases had no gene match. CDR3 loop: CASSQIRQGSTEAFF. The CDR3 DNA is TGTGCCAGCAGCCAAATTCGACAGGGGAGCACTGAAGCTTTCTTT.

The V gene is TRBV9, the J gene TRBJ2-7; possible D gene TRBD1, 5 bases. CDR1 is SGDLS and CDR2 is YYNGEE in the germline V gene. V lost 4 bases to trimming and J lost 2 bases, with 19 bases between them. The CDR3 has 16 amino acids. CDR3 nucleotides: TGTGCCAGCAGCCCCCGGACAAAGACAGCGACCTACGAGCAGTACTTC. Its protein is CASSPRTKTATYEQYF. Variable domain in full (rest from reference TRBV9 and TRBJ2-7): DSGVTQTPKHLITATGQRVTLRCSPRSGDLSVYWYQQSLDQGLQFLIQYYNGEERAKGNILERFSAQQFPDLHSELNLSSLELGDSALYFCASSPRTKTATYEQYFGPGTRLTVT.

This chain joins TRBV5-1 and TRBJ2-5; the match to TRBD1 covers 7 bases. After removal of 4 bases from V and 6 bases from J, the junction contained 15 bases not matched to a gene. The CDR3 runs 16 residues. Germline CDR1 and CDR2: SGHRS and YFSETQ. The CDR3 nucleotides read TGCGCCAGCAGCCCGTACCAGACAGGGACCGGTCAGACCCAGTACTTC. Translating gives CASSPYQTGTGQTQYF.

The chain has TRBV2 and TRBJ2-2; D is undetermined. V was shortened by 6 bases and J by 1 base, with 9 bases between the two germline ends. The CDR3 has 14 amino acids. Germline V lookup: CDR1 SNHLY, CDR2 FYNNEI. The CDR3: CASRKDGNTGELFF. In nucleotides, the CDR3 is TGTGCCAGCAGGAAGGACGGGAACACCGGGGAGCTGTTTTTT.

Points on this clone: Other nucleotide sequences in the sample specify the same CDR3. The chain is built from TRBV7-9 and TRBJ2-5; 7 positions match TRBD1. CDR3 size: 14 residues. CDR1 SEHNR and CDR2 FQNEAQ come from the germline V gene (reference sequence). The V and J ends lost 4 bases and 4 bases, in that order; junction bases with no gene match: 6. The CDR3 spells CASSSTGAGETQYF. DNA for the CDR3: TGTGCCAGCAGCTCAACAGGGGCGGGAGAGACCCAGTACTTC.

The V and J genes are TRBV30 and TRBJ1-6, with D unresolved. Per the germline V gene, CDR1 is GTSNPN and CDR2 is SVGIG (reference sequence). V lost 3 bases to trimming and J lost 0 bases, with 9 bases between them. The CDR3 totals 15 residues. CDR3 amino acids: CAWRSASSYNSPLHF. The CDR3 DNA sequence: TGTGCCTGGAGGTCAGCTAGCTCCTATAATTCACCCCTCCACTTT.

The chain joins TRBV2 to TRBJ1-1; D unclear. Trimming shortened V by 0 bases and J by 2 bases, and 4 bases separated the two germline ends. Germline loops: CDR1 SNHLY, CDR2 FYNNEI. This CDR3 spans 13 amino acids. This CDR3 reads CASSEALNTEAFF. The CDR3 DNA follows: TGTGCCAGCAGTGAAGCCTTAAACACTGAAGCTTTCTTT.

The V call is TRBV11-2, the J call TRBJ2-7; 9 bases are a match to TRBD2. Germline trimming cut 2 bases from V and 6 bases from J; bases unmatched to any gene: 11. CDR3 size: 16 residues. Germline CDR1 reads SGHAT; CDR2 reads FQNNGV. CDR3 in DNA: TGTGCCAGCAGCTTACTCTCTGCGGGAGGGGATTCCGAGCAGTACTTC. Translating it yields CASSLLSAGGDSEQYF.

The V and J genes are TRBV28 and TRBJ1-5, with TRBD1 identical over 7 bases. This CDR3 contains 13 residues. Germline CDR1 MDHEN, CDR2 SYDVKM. After removal of 11 bases from V and 3 bases from J, the junction contained 7 bases not matched to a gene. This chain's CDR3 is CAWQGGFNQPQHF. The CDR3 nucleotides read TGTGCCTGGCAGGGGGGCTTCAATCAGCCCCAGCATTTT.